This T cell receptor (beta chain) was identified during a study of blood T cell repertoires in COVID-19. Study as a whole: Specimens from acute and convalescent COVID-19 originated in the United States, Italy and Spain. The analysed material was cDNA or gDNA that came from T cells, B-cell-depleted T cells, or PBMCs.

This CDR3 spans 11 amino acids. The V and J ends lost 7 bases and 5 bases, in that order; junction bases with no gene match: 4. CDR1 and CDR2 from the germline V gene are SQVTM and ANQGSEA. In the authors' methods: It was from reference gene primer amplification that nucleated cell counts were estimated. The protocol was immunoSEQ multiplex PCR, while the TCRdb copy is restricted to in-frame clones and leaves out a portion. The V and J calls and clone size were taken over from that table, and D and trimming were inferred from the DNA. The sample shows 470,000 or so clones, roughly 88% of them seen only once.

V is TRBV29-1 and J is TRBJ2-7; the match to TRBD2 covers 8 bases. The receptor's source is a human donor in a cohort sampled during active COVID-19. Sequencing was done on a sample of peripheral blood. The CDR3 is CSAAGGHEQYF. CDR3 coding DNA: TGCAGCGCCGCGGGGGGCCACGAGCAGTACTTC.